This T cell receptor beta chain came from a study of response to subunit inactivated influenza vaccine. Broader study findings: After each seasonal influenza vaccination, few new T cells are recruited, the authors suggested.

This clonotype was seen a few times. Its matching antigen is unknown. TCRdb analysed the RT-PCR reads with MiXCR anew, one entry per CDR3 protein. In the table there are about half a million distinct CDR3 sequences, 7.6% of which are singletons. The CDR3 is made up of 12 amino acids. Germline V gives CDR1 SGHTA, CDR2 FQGNSA. The V and J ends lost 4 bases and 13 bases respectively, with 16 bases between them. Specimen: PBMCs from blood, collected roughly 24 months after vaccination. The TCR originated in a man between 50 and 69 years old who received an inactivated influenza vaccine. This sequence joins TRBV7-2 and TRBJ2-5, with TRBD1 as a possible D gene (5 bases). The CDR3 DNA reads as TGTGCCAGCAGCTCCAACTACAGGTTACCGTACTTC. Its protein is CASSSNYRLPYF.